Below are 26 T cell receptor beta chains sequenced from a single sample in a study of CXCR4 blockade with PD-1 therapy in pancreatic cancer. Using immunoSEQ multiplex PCR, the repertoire was profiled, and TCRdb retains in-frame clones only, with some absent. Of under 2,500 clones listed, less than 45% were seen once; the top ten hold 14% to 15%. Sequenced sample: tumor tissue. These receptors were collected from a human donor with pancreatic ductal adenocarcinoma.

This clone was seen a few times. The chain has TRBV28 and TRBJ1-6; 9 bases are shared with TRBD1. The J segment lost 10 bases and the V segment lost 5 bases, leaving 12 bases of the junction unmatched. The germline gives CDR1 MDHEN, CDR2 SYDVKM. The CDR3 sequence is 16 residues long. The CDR3 nucleotides are TGTGCCAGCAGTCCAAACGGACAGGGGAGGGAATCACCCCTCCACTTT. It translates to CASSPNGQGRESPLHF.

The sample holds a few counts of this clone. This chain joins TRBV4-1 and TRBJ2-7; D tentatively fits TRBD1 or TRBD2 (5 bases each). Germline V gives CDR1 MGHRA, CDR2 YSYEKL. V shed 4 bases and J shed 6 bases, with 19 bases lying between them. CDR3 length equals 15 residues. CDR3 region: CASSPQVGGVSEQYF. As DNA, the CDR3 is TGCGCCAGCAGCCCACAGGTTGGGGGAGTCTCCGAGCAGTACTTC.

The V call is TRBV29-1, the J call TRBJ1-2, with D maybe TRBD1 (6 bases). The CDR3 extends over 12 amino acids. Per the germline V gene, CDR1 is SQVTM and CDR2 is ANQGSEA. V dropped 2 bases and J dropped 6 bases, with 10 bases sitting between them. The CDR3, as DNA: TGCAGCGTTGAACAGGGGTTGGATGGCTACACCTTC. Protein: CSVEQGLDGYTF.

This clone has a handful of counts. The J gene is TRBJ2-1, the V gene TRBV2; 11 bases are shared with TRBD2. J was trimmed by 9 bases and V by 7 bases; bases with no gene match: 14. The CDR3 runs to 16 residues. CDR1 is SNHLY and CDR2 is FYNNEI in the germline V gene. This CDR3 reads CASTPQALAGGREQFF. CDR3 DNA: TGTGCCAGCACCCCCCAGGCTCTAGCGGGAGGACGTGAGCAGTTCTTC.

By sample share, this clone is large. V gene TRBV19 combines with J gene TRBJ1-1, with a weak D call TRBD1 (5 bases). Germline V gene lookup returns CDR1 LNHDA and CDR2 SQIVND (reference sequence). V dropped 0 bases and J dropped 4 bases, with 18 bases sitting between them. The CDR3 covers 17 residues. CDR3 DNA sequence: TGTGCCAGTAGTATAGATCGACGGGGGGTGAGCGGCACTGAAGCTTTCTTT. Its translation: CASSIDRRGVSGTEAFF.

This clone was found a few times. The chain links TRBV11-3 to TRBJ2-2; 8 bases fit TRBD1. The CDR3 length is 15 residues. Trimming at V came to 3 bases and at J to 1 base, leaving 1 base not matched to a gene. Per germline, CDR1 SGHNT and CDR2 YENEEA. The CDR3 nucleotides read TGTGCCAGCAGCTTGGGGACAGGGAACACCGGGGAGCTGTTTTTT. The encoded protein is CASSLGTGNTGELFF.

The chain couples TRBV19 to TRBJ1-2; maybe TRBD1 (6 bases). V was clipped by 9 bases and J by 4 bases, with 21 bases between them. Germline V gives CDR1 LNHDA, CDR2 SQIVND (reference sequence). This CDR3 comprises 15 residues. The CDR3 is CASQGRQATFYGYTF. The CDR3 nucleotides read TGTGCCAGCCAGGGCCGACAGGCTACCTTCTATGGCTACACCTTC.

CDR3 bases: TGTGCCAGCTCACCACAGATTCGGTTTGGCGGGAGGAAATACAATGAGCAGTTCTTC. It specifies CASSPQIRFGGRKYNEQFF. The chain carries TRBV18 and TRBJ2-1; 8 bases are shared with TRBD2. The V segment lost 1 base and the J segment 4 bases; nucleotides outside the gene matches: 15. The length of the CDR3 is 19 residues. Germline loops: CDR1 KGHSH, CDR2 LQKENI.

This clone occurred a few times. This chain uses TRBV12-5 with TRBJ2-1; D is perhaps TRBD1 (5 bases). CDR1 and CDR2 (germline): LGHNT, FRNRAP. The CDR3 consists of 14 residues. For the CDR3, the DNA is TGTGCCAGCACCCTAGGGGCTAGCTACAATGAGCAGTTCTTC. Translation: CASTLGASYNEQFF.

J is TRBJ2-7 and V is TRBV11-3; 16 nucleotides align to TRBD2. Germline loops: CDR1 SGHNT, CDR2 YENEEA. The CDR3 contains 14 residues. V lost 4 bases to trimming and J lost 7 bases; unmatched junction nucleotides: 1. CDR3 sequence reads: CASSSGLAGGEQYF. For the CDR3, the DNA is TGTGCCAGCAGCTCGGGACTAGCGGGAGGGGAGCAGTACTTC.

The chain links TRBV18 to TRBJ2-2; D might be TRBD2 (5 bases). Between the trimmed V and J ends, which lost 0 bases and 6 bases, there was a span of 17 bases. This CDR3 region has 17 residues. CDR1 and CDR2 from the germline V gene are KGHSH and LQKENI. Here the CDR3 DNA reads TGTGCCAGCTCACCACCGGCTTACGGGATCCGGCCCGGGGAGCTGTTTTTT. It translates to CASSPPAYGIRPGELFF.

This clone occurred a few times. The rearrangement uses TRBV6-8 and TRBJ1-6; D is perhaps TRBD1 (5 bases). CDR3 length: 14 amino acids. V was trimmed by 7 bases and J by 8 bases, leaving 15 bases between them. The V gene's germline CDR1 is MNHGY and CDR2 SAAAGT. The CDR3 region has the DNA TGTGCCAGCACCCTCGACAGTCCCTATTCACCCCTCCACTTT. It codes for CASTLDSPYSPLHF.

J is TRBJ2-3 and V is TRBV19; 9 nucleotides align to TRBD1. Germline V gene lookup returns CDR1 LNHDA and CDR2 SQIVND (reference sequence). V shed 6 bases, J shed 2 bases, and the junction held 9 bases outside the gene matches. The length of the CDR3 is 16 residues. DNA for the CDR3: TGTGCCAGTAGATCCCATGGGACAGGGTTCACAGATACGCAGTATTTT. Translation: CASRSHGTGFTDTQYF.

Concerning this clone: At one of its ends the junction is not consistent with the germline gene, which may arise from a read error. The chain links TRBV18 to TRBJ1-3; D is undetermined. Germline CDR1 is KGHSH and CDR2 is LQKENI. The CDR3 is made up of 15 amino acids. The CDR3 DNA reads TGTGTCAGCTTACCCCTAGGCATCTCTGGAAACACCATATATTTT. Its protein is CVSLPLGISGNTIYF.

The V and J genes are TRBV9 and TRBJ2-1; perhaps TRBD1 as D (5 bases). V lost 5 bases and J lost 0, with 12 bases in between. Germline V gene data show CDR1 as SGDLS and CDR2 as YYNGEE. CDR3 length: 15 residues. The CDR3 DNA reads TGTGCCAGCAGTCCCGACAGAAGCTCCTACAATGAGCAGTTCTTC. This encodes CASSPDRSSYNEQFF.

CDR3 loop: CSVEPGRSWADGQETQYF. CDR3 DNA sequence: TGCAGCGTTGAACCGGGCCGCTCTTGGGCAGACGGGCAAGAGACCCAGTACTTC. The chain links TRBV29-1 to TRBJ2-5; D not certain. Trimming pared 2 bases from V and 2 bases from J, leaving 24 bases between. The CDR3 runs 18 residues. CDR1 and CDR2 (germline): SQVTM, ANQGSEA.

The CDR3 DNA follows: TGTGCCAGTAGTATTCGAGCAGGCTCCTACGAGCAGTACTTC. It encodes CASSIRAGSYEQYF. The V gene is TRBV19, the J gene TRBJ2-7; D is undetermined. V gave up 3 bases and J gave up 0 bases, with 9 bases separating them. CDR3 length: 14 amino acids. Looked up from germline, CDR1 is LNHDA and CDR2 is SQIVND (reference sequence).

This clone showed up just a few times. The chain combines TRBV1 with TRBJ2-4; TRBD2, the table's D call, lacks a check against the DNA. TRBV1 has pseudogene status. The CDR3 sequence is 17 residues long. CDR3 coding DNA: TGCGCCAGCAGCCAACCCACTGGTTACGGGGCCAAAAACATTCAGTACTTC. It codes for CASSQPTGYGAKNIQYF.

This sequence joins TRBV28 and TRBJ2-3, with D tentatively TRBD1 (6 bases). Germline CDR1 and CDR2: MDHEN and SYDVKM. Trimming cost V 6 bases and J 3 bases, with 19 bases left between them. The CDR3 has 16 amino acids. The DNA for the CDR3 is TGTGCCAGCAGCTCACCCCCTCTGCAGGGGACAGATACGCAGTATTTT. Encoded protein: CASSSPPLQGTDTQYF.

The chain joins TRBV18 to TRBJ2-5, with D perhaps matching TRBD2 (5 bases). This CDR3 is built from 14 residues. V lost 2 bases and J lost 4, with 11 bases in between. Germline CDR1 KGHSH, CDR2 LQKENI. CDR3 sequence: CASSPTSGVETQYF. In DNA, the CDR3 is TGTGCCAGCTCACCAACCTCCGGGGTAGAGACCCAGTACTTC.

The chain couples TRBV18 to TRBJ1-2; tentative D call: TRBD1 (5 bases). Germline V gives CDR1 KGHSH, CDR2 LQKENI. The CDR3 totals 15 residues. With 2 bases removed from V and 2 bases from J, the gap between germline ends came to 12 bases. This CDR3 reads CASSPGAAWNYGYTF. The CDR3 bases are TGTGCCAGCTCACCAGGGGCGGCATGGAACTATGGCTACACCTTC.

In its sample, this clone ranks as medium-sized. The chain employs TRBV11-3 and TRBJ2-1, with 11 bases lining up with TRBD2. V lost 6 bases, J lost 6 bases, and 10 bases stayed unmatched. The CDR3 is 16 amino acids. Germline V gene data show CDR1 as SGHNT and CDR2 as YENEEA. DNA of the CDR3: TGTGCCAGCAGTGGACGTCGTAGCGGGGGGGCCAATGAGCAGTTCTTC. Its translation: CASSGRRSGGANEQFF.

By sample share, this clone is medium-sized. The chain combines TRBV9 with TRBJ2-5, with TRBD2 as a possible D gene (6 bases). The CDR3 loop spans 14 amino acids. V lost 0 bases, J lost 4 bases, and 10 bases lay in between. Germline CDR1 and CDR2: SGDLS and YYNGEE. The CDR3 DNA reads TGTGCCAGCAGCGTAGCCCTGGGGGGAGAGACCCAGTACTTC. It encodes CASSVALGGETQYF.

This sequence joins TRBV29-1 and TRBJ1-2, with 9 nucleotides matching TRBD1. The J segment lost 2 bases and the V segment lost 4 bases, leaving 2 bases of the junction unmatched. CDR3 size: 13 residues. Germline V gene data show CDR1 as SQVTM and CDR2 as ANQGSEA. The CDR3 DNA sequence: TGCAGCGTTGGAGGGACAGGGAACTATGGCTACACCTTC. It specifies CSVGGTGNYGYTF.

In its sample, this clone is medium-sized (0.01 to 0.1%). The rearrangement uses TRBV11-3 and TRBJ2-1, with D perhaps given as TRBD1 or TRBD2 (5 bases each). CDR1 is SGHNT and CDR2 is YENEEA in the germline V gene. The CDR3 sequence is 16 residues long. V lost 5 bases to trimming and J lost 6 bases, with 20 bases between them. The CDR3 region has the DNA TGTGCCAGCAGCGGAAGTAAAGGGACGGCTGGCAATGAGCAGTTCTTC. Translating gives CASSGSKGTAGNEQFF.

This rearrangement joins TRBV14 to TRBJ2-1; the D gene could be TRBD1 or TRBD2 (5 bases each). The length of the CDR3 is 16 residues. Germline CDR1 SGHDN, CDR2 FVKESK. V lost 0 bases and J 2 bases, leaving 11 bases between the germline ends. The CDR3 spells CASSQDRGVAYNEQFF. DNA of the CDR3: TGTGCCAGCAGCCAAGATCGAGGGGTTGCCTACAATGAGCAGTTCTTC.